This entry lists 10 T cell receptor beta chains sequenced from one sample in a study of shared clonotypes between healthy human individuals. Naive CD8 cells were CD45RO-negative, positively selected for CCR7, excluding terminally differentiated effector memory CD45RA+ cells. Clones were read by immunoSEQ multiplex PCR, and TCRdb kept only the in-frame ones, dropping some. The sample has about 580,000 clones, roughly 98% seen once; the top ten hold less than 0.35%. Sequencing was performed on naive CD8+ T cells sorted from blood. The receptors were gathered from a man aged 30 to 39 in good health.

The CDR3 nucleotides read TGCGCCAGCAGCCAAGACCCCACTAGGTACAATGAGCAGTTCTTC. Its protein product is CASSQDPTRYNEQFF. The rearrangement joins TRBV4-3 to TRBJ2-1, with D perhaps TRBD2 (5 bases). The CDR3 totals 15 residues. V was clipped by 0 bases and J by 4 bases, with 10 bases between them. CDR1 and CDR2 from the germline V gene are LGHNA and YSLEER.

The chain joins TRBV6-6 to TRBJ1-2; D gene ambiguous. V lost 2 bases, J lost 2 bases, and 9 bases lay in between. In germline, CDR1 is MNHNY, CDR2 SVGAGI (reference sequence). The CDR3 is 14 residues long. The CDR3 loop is CASSYVETNYGYTF. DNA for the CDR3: TGTGCCAGCAGTTACGTTGAGACGAACTATGGCTACACCTTC.

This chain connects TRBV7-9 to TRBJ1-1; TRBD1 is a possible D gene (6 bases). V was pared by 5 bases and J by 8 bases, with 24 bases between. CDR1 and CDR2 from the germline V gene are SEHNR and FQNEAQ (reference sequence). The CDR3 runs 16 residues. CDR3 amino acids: CASSGGVNPTGPEAFF. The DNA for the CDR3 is TGTGCCAGCAGCGGTGGAGTAAATCCGACAGGTCCAGAAGCTTTCTTT.

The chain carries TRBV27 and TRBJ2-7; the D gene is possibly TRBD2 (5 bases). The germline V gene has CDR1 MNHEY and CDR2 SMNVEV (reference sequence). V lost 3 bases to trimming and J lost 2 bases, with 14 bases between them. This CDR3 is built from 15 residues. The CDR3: CASSLMVPGTYEQYF. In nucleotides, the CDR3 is TGTGCCAGCAGTTTGATGGTCCCGGGAACCTACGAGCAGTACTTC.

Here the CDR3 reads CASSAPLSAEAFF. For the CDR3, the DNA is TGTGCCAGCAGTGCCCCCCTATCCGCTGAAGCTTTCTTT. The rearrangement links TRBV6-1 to TRBJ1-1; D not resolved. Germline CDR1 and CDR2: MNHNS and SASEGT. Trimming pared 4 bases from V and 6 bases from J, leaving 12 bases between. The CDR3 length is 13 residues.

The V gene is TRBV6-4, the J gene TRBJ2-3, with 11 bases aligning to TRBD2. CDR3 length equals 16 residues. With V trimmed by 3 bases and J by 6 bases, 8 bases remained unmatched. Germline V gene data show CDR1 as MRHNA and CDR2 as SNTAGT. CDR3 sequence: CASSELAGGPADTQYF. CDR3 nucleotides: TGTGCCAGCAGTGAATTAGCGGGAGGGCCGGCGGATACGCAGTATTTT.

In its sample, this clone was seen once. DNA of the CDR3: TGTGCCAGCAGCTCACGGTCTAGCGGGATGACTTACAATGAGCAGTTCTTC. Translation: CASSSRSSGMTYNEQFF. This chain uses TRBV7-2 with TRBJ2-1; 9 bases line up with TRBD2. CDR1 is SGHTA, CDR2 FQGNSA, per germline. CDR3 length: 17 residues. Trimming took 4 bases from V and 4 from J; bases not matched to a gene: 11.

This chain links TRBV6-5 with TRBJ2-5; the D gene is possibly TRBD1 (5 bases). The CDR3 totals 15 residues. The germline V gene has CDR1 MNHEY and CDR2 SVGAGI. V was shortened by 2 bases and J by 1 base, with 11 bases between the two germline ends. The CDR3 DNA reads TGTGCCAGCAGTTACGACGACAGTCTCCAAGAGACCCAGTACTTC. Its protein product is CASSYDDSLQETQYF.

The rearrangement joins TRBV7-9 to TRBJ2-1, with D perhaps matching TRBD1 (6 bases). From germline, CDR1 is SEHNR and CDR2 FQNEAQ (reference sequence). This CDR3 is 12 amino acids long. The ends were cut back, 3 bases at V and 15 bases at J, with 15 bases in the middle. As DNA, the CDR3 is TGTGCCAGCAGCTTTGAATCAGGGGATCGGTTCTTC. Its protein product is CASSFESGDRFF.

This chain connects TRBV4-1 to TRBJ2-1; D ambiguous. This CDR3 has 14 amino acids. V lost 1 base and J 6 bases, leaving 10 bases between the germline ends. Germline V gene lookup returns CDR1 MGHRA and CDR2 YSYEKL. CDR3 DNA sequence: TGCGCCAGCAGCCAAGGGTTGGGCGGCAATGAGCAGTTCTTC. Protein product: CASSQGLGGNEQFF.